A selection of T cell receptor beta chains follows, all from one sample in a study of T cells in Graves' hyperthyroidism and ophthalmopathy. TCRdb redid the calling of the multiplex PCR reads with MiXCR, one entry per CDR3 protein. The data show more than 550,000 distinct CDR3 sequences, just under 45% seen once. The sequencing sample was made of peripheral blood or thyroid tissue (not recorded which). These TCRs come from an adult man with Graves' disease, either hyperthyroidism or ophthalmopathy (not recorded which). The CDR3 runs from the conserved cysteine through the conserved F or W. Fields, in order: clone size, J gene, D gene, V gene, CDR3 DNA, CDR3 protein. A D gene is named only where the DNA matches it firmly. Not all rows give a size; the values are once, few, many and, for expanded clones, a class.

clone size: -
J gene: TRBJ1-5
D gene: TRBD1
V gene: TRBV2
CDR3 DNA: TGTGCCAGCAAGGAGACAGGGGGATTGGGCAATCAGCCCCAGCATTTT
CDR3 protein: CASKETGGLGNQPQHF

clone size: -
J gene: TRBJ1-1
D gene: TRBD1
V gene: TRBV20-1
CDR3 DNA: TGCAGTGCTAGTAACAGGGGGCTTGGGCAAGCTTTCTTT
CDR3 protein: CSASNRGLGQAFF

clone size: -
J gene: TRBJ2-5
D gene: -
V gene: TRBV7-9
CDR3 DNA: TGTGCCAGCACCCCCCGTGGGTACGACACCGGGGAGACCCAGTACTTC
CDR3 protein: CASTPRGYDTGETQYF

clone size: -
J gene: TRBJ1-5
D gene: -
V gene: TRBV24-1
CDR3 DNA: TGTGCCGCCAGTGATTCACGGAACAATCAGCCCCAGCATTTT
CDR3 protein: CAASDSRNNQPQHF

clone size: many
J gene: TRBJ1-2
D gene: -
V gene: TRBV29-1
CDR3 DNA: TGCAGCGTTGAGGTCCAGGGGAACTATGGCTACACCTTC
CDR3 protein: CSVEVQGNYGYTF

clone size: few
J gene: TRBJ1-1
D gene: -
V gene: TRBV5-1
CDR3 DNA: TGCGCCAGCAGCCACTCTGGATTCTGGGCTGAAGCTTTCTTT
CDR3 protein: CASSHSGFWAEAFF

clone size: -
J gene: TRBJ2-6
D gene: TRBD1
V gene: TRBV7-2
CDR3 DNA: TGTGCCAGCAGCACGCAGGGACAGGGGGCCAACGTCCTGACTTTC
CDR3 protein: CASSTQGQGANVLTF

clone size: -
J gene: TRBJ2-7
D gene: -
V gene: TRBV10-3
CDR3 DNA: TGTGCCATCAGTGAGTCCCCGGGCCTTAAAAGGGAGCAGTACTTC
CDR3 protein: CAISESPGLKREQYF

clone size: -
J gene: TRBJ2-5
D gene: TRBD1
V gene: TRBV7-9
CDR3 DNA: TGTGCCAGCAGCTTTGTAGGGGGCTATGAGACCCAGTACTTC
CDR3 protein: CASSFVGGYETQYF

clone size: -
J gene: TRBJ2-5
D gene: -
V gene: TRBV20-1
CDR3 DNA: TGCAGTGCTAGCGGCAGGGTGGGGCAAGAGACCCAGTACTTC
CDR3 protein: CSASGRVGQETQYF

clone size: -
J gene: TRBJ2-2
D gene: TRBD1
V gene: TRBV11-2
CDR3 DNA: TGTGCCAGCAGTTATGACAGGGTTACCGGGGAGCTGTTTTTT
CDR3 protein: CASSYDRVTGELFF

clone size: -
J gene: TRBJ1-1
D gene: -
V gene: TRBV2
CDR3 DNA: TGTGCCAGTGCTAGAGATGCGGGGTTGAACACTGAAGCTTTCTTT
CDR3 protein: CASARDAGLNTEAFF

clone size: -
J gene: TRBJ2-5
D gene: -
V gene: TRBV6-1
CDR3 DNA: TGTGCCAGCAGCACCAGGTGGGAGACCCAGTACTTC
CDR3 protein: CASSTRWETQYF

clone size: -
J gene: TRBJ1-1
D gene: -
V gene: TRBV9
CDR3 DNA: TGTGCCAGCAGCGTAGCTCCTGACCGAAGCACTGAAGCTTTCTTT
CDR3 protein: CASSVAPDRSTEAFF

clone size: -
J gene: TRBJ2-7
D gene: TRBD2
V gene: TRBV10-3
CDR3 DNA: TGTGCCATCAGTGATCCGGGGCGGGGGGGCTACGAGCAGTACTTC
CDR3 protein: CAISDPGRGGYEQYF

clone size: -
J gene: TRBJ2-2
D gene: TRBD2
V gene: TRBV19
CDR3 DNA: TGTGCCAGTAGTATAGGGGGGACTAGGGCGTACACCGGGGAGCTGTTTTTT
CDR3 protein: CASSIGGTRAYTGELFF

clone size: once
J gene: TRBJ1-1
D gene: -
V gene: TRBV29-1
CDR3 DNA: TGCAGCGTTGAAGCGGCAGGGGCTAGTGAAGCTTTCTTT
CDR3 protein: CSVEAAGASEAFF

clone size: -
J gene: TRBJ1-4
D gene: -
V gene: TRBV5-1
CDR3 DNA: TGCGCCAGCAGCTTGGCCTCGGGGGGAAATGAAAAACTGTTTTTT
CDR3 protein: CASSLASGGNEKLFF

clone size: -
J gene: TRBJ2-5
D gene: -
V gene: TRBV6-5
CDR3 DNA: TGTGCCAGCAGTTACTGGGGCGTAGAGACCCAGTACTTC
CDR3 protein: CASSYWGVETQYF

clone size: many
J gene: TRBJ1-2
D gene: TRBD1
V gene: TRBV12-3/TRBV12-4
CDR3 DNA: TGTGCCAGCAGTGAACAAACAGGGGGCTGGAATGGCTACACCTTC
CDR3 protein: CASSEQTGGWNGYTF

clone size: -
J gene: TRBJ1-2
D gene: -
V gene: TRBV7-6
CDR3 DNA: TGTGCCAGCAGCCACGAGGGCCACTATGGCTACACCTTC
CDR3 protein: CASSHEGHYGYTF

clone size: few
J gene: TRBJ1-6
D gene: -
V gene: TRBV7-2
CDR3 DNA: TGTGCCAGCAGCTTACTGGGGAGGTCCTATAATTCACCCCTCCACTTT
CDR3 protein: CASSLLGRSYNSPLHF

clone size: -
J gene: TRBJ1-2
D gene: TRBD1
V gene: TRBV12-5
CDR3 DNA: TGTGCCAGCAGGGCAGGGGGCGGTTCGGATGGCTACACCTTC
CDR3 protein: CASRAGGGSDGYTF

clone size: -
J gene: TRBJ1-4
D gene: -
V gene: TRBV25-1
CDR3 DNA: TGTGCCAGCAGATTAGGTCCCCCCGAGGAGGGCAAAAAACTGTTTTTT
CDR3 protein: CASRLGPPEEGKKLFF

clone size: -
J gene: TRBJ2-5
D gene: -
V gene: TRBV7-8
CDR3 DNA: TGTGCCAGCAGCTTAAGGGACGGTGCCCAGTACTTC
CDR3 protein: CASSLRDGAQYF

clone size: -
J gene: TRBJ2-7
D gene: -
V gene: TRBV7-9
CDR3 DNA: TGTGCCAGCAGCCCCACCGGACTCGGGCAGTACTTC
CDR3 protein: CASSPTGLGQYF

clone size: -
J gene: TRBJ2-5
D gene: TRBD2
V gene: TRBV7-3
CDR3 DNA: TGTGCCAGCAGAATAGCGGGAGCCCTGGAACGAGAGACCCAGTACTTC
CDR3 protein: CASRIAGALERETQYF

clone size: -
J gene: TRBJ1-1
D gene: -
V gene: TRBV9
CDR3 DNA: TGTGCCAGCAGCCAAGGACGGTATCAGAACACTAAAGCTTTCTTT
CDR3 protein: CASSQGRYQNTKAFF

clone size: -
J gene: TRBJ2-1
D gene: -
V gene: TRBV7-6
CDR3 DNA: TGTGCCAGCAGCCAAGGCCCACCGCTTACGACAGGACACAATGAGCAGTTCTTC
CDR3 protein: CASSQGPPLTTGHNEQFF

clone size: -
J gene: TRBJ2-5
D gene: TRBD2
V gene: TRBV9
CDR3 DNA: TGTGCCAGCAGCGTAGCCAGTAGCGGGGGCTACCAAGAGACCCAGTACTTC
CDR3 protein: CASSVASSGGYQETQYF

clone size: many
J gene: TRBJ1-4
D gene: -
V gene: TRBV2
CDR3 DNA: TGTGCCAGCAGGCGTGGTCATAATGAAAAACTGTTTTTT
CDR3 protein: CASRRGHNEKLFF

clone size: -
J gene: TRBJ2-7
D gene: TRBD1
V gene: TRBV6-4
CDR3 DNA: TGTGCCAGCAGGCGGGTGACAGGGTATGAGCAGTACTTC
CDR3 protein: CASRRVTGYEQYF

clone size: -
J gene: TRBJ1-4
D gene: -
V gene: TRBV19
CDR3 DNA: TGTGCCAGTAGCCCTCCGCCTGGGAAACTGTTTTTT
CDR3 protein: CASSPPPGKLFF

clone size: -
J gene: TRBJ2-7
D gene: TRBD2
V gene: TRBV7-9
CDR3 DNA: TGTGCCAGCAGCTTAGATCCTTTTAGCGGGAGTGCCTACGAGCAGTACTTC
CDR3 protein: CASSLDPFSGSAYEQYF

clone size: few
J gene: TRBJ1-5
D gene: -
V gene: TRBV20-1
CDR3 DNA: TGCAGTGCCGAAAGGGACCTTCCCGATCAGCCCCAGCATTTT
CDR3 protein: CSAERDLPDQPQHF

clone size: -
J gene: TRBJ1-1
D gene: -
V gene: TRBV2
CDR3 DNA: TGTGCCAGCAGTGAAAATTCCGGTGATGAAGCTTTCTTT
CDR3 protein: CASSENSGDEAFF

clone size: -
J gene: TRBJ1-1
D gene: -
V gene: TRBV6-5
CDR3 DNA: TGTGCCAGCAGTTACGGAGGCGGGGCTTTCTTT
CDR3 protein: CASSYGGGAFF

clone size: -
J gene: TRBJ1-1
D gene: -
V gene: TRBV14
CDR3 DNA: TGTGCCAGCAGCCAACCGGGATTCACTGAAGCTTTCTTT
CDR3 protein: CASSQPGFTEAFF

clone size: many
J gene: TRBJ1-2
D gene: -
V gene: TRBV11-2
CDR3 DNA: TGTGCCAGCAGCTTAGCTGGGGGGGCTGGCTACACCTTC
CDR3 protein: CASSLAGGAGYTF

clone size: -
J gene: TRBJ2-1
D gene: -
V gene: TRBV10-3
CDR3 DNA: TGTGCCATCAGTGGAGGATCCTACAATGAGCAGTTCTTC
CDR3 protein: CAISGGSYNEQFF

clone size: few
J gene: TRBJ1-2
D gene: TRBD1
V gene: TRBV9
CDR3 DNA: TGTGCCAGCAGCACCACGGACAGGGGTTATGGCTACACCTTC
CDR3 protein: CASSTTDRGYGYTF